Below are 18 T cell receptor beta chains sequenced from a single sample in a study of response to subunit inactivated influenza vaccine. TCRdb fed the RT-PCR reads into MiXCR, producing one record per CDR3 protein. The sample consists of around 500,000 distinct CDR3 sequences, roughly 11% of them appearing once. The specimen comprised PBMCs from blood, sampled 35 to 45 days after vaccination. These TCRs come from a man aged 50 to 59 who received an inactivated influenza vaccine.

This clonotype has a handful of counts. The CDR3 here is CSAVTAFSEPQHF. The CDR3 DNA follows: TGCAGTGCTGTTACAGCGTTCAGTGAACCCCAGCATTTT. V is TRBV20-1 and J is TRBJ1-5, with no clear D. Per the germline V gene, CDR1 is DFQATT and CDR2 is SNEGSKA (reference sequence). Trimming cost V 5 bases and J 10 bases, with 18 bases left between them. The CDR3 is made up of 13 amino acids.

This clonotype was picked up many times. This chain links TRBV12-3 or TRBV12-4 with TRBJ2-3, with D perhaps matching TRBD2 (5 bases). CDR3 size: 15 residues. Trimming pared 5 bases from V and 2 bases from J, leaving 14 bases between. The CDR3 is CASSLGLDFTDTQYF. The CDR3 bases are TGTGCCAGCAGTCTTGGGTTGGACTTCACAGATACGCAGTATTTT.

This clonotype was counted at least ten times. The gene calls are TRBV20-1 and TRBJ1-4, with TRBD1 matching over 12 bases. Unmatched junction bases numbered 7, after V lost 6 bases and J lost 11 bases. The CDR3 is made up of 13 amino acids. Germline V lookup: CDR1 DFQATT, CDR2 SNEGSKA (reference sequence). CDR3: CSAAGTGGLKLFF. The CDR3 DNA is TGCAGTGCGGCCGGGACAGGGGGCTTGAAACTGTTTTTT.

Only a few counts were recorded for this clonotype. The chain is built from TRBV9 and TRBJ2-2; TRBD1 agrees at 7 bases. This CDR3 is built from 14 residues. Germline lookup yields CDR1 SGDLS and CDR2 YYNGEE. The junction had 4 bases not matched to a gene; V was cut back by 3 bases and J by 5 bases. CDR3 loop: CASSAGQSTGELFF. Written as DNA, the CDR3 is TGTGCCAGCAGCGCGGGACAGTCGACCGGGGAGCTGTTTTTT.

For this clonotype: The junction and the germline gene differ at one end; a read error may be behind it. The chain is built from TRBV4-1 and TRBJ2-5; perhaps TRBD2 as D (7 bases). There are 14 residues in the CDR3. CDR1 is MGHRA and CDR2 is YSYEKL in the germline V gene. The CDR3 sequence: CACSQEGGLETQYF. The DNA for the CDR3 is TGCGCCTGCAGCCAAGAGGGGGGGCTGGAGACCCAGTACTTC.

The V call is TRBV14, the J call TRBJ2-2; unclear D gene. Trimming took off 3 bases at V and 5 bases at J, with 7 bases between the two ends. This CDR3 is 13 amino acids long. Germline-derived CDR1 and CDR2 are SGHDN and FVKESK. The CDR3 DNA reads TGTGCCAGCAGCCAGCAGGAAACCGGGGAGCTGTTTTTT. Protein product: CASSQQETGELFF.

The V gene is TRBV20-1, the J gene TRBJ1-1; D is perhaps TRBD1 (5 bases). The V and J ends lost 5 bases and 5 bases respectively, with 21 bases between them. The CDR3 runs to 15 residues. Germline CDR1 and CDR2: DFQATT and SNEGSKA (reference sequence). The CDR3 spells CSAPLDGGTGTEAFF. The CDR3 DNA reads TGCAGTGCTCCCCTCGATGGGGGGACGGGGACTGAAGCTTTCTTT.

This clonotype was found many times. The chain employs TRBV5-1 and TRBJ2-7; 7 bases agree with TRBD1. The germline V gene has CDR1 SGHRS and CDR2 YFSETQ. After removal of 4 bases from V and 5 bases from J, the junction contained 3 bases not matched to a gene. The length of the CDR3 is 12 residues. The CDR3 DNA sequence: TGCGCCAGCAGCCCCACAGGGGACGAGCAGTACTTC. Its translation is CASSPTGDEQYF.

CDR3 bases: TGTGCCAGCAAGGGGACAGGGGATTCTTCACCCCTCCACTTT. Protein: CASKGTGDSSPLHF. The V call is TRBV2, the J call TRBJ1-6; TRBD1 agrees at 10 bases. The CDR3 is 14 amino acids. Trimming cost V 7 bases and J 9 bases; bases outside gene matches: 6. CDR1 is SNHLY and CDR2 is FYNNEI in the germline V gene.

The chain couples TRBV28 to TRBJ2-3; D tentatively reads TRBD1 or TRBD2 (7 bases each). V shed 8 bases and J shed 0 bases, with 15 bases lying between them. This CDR3 spans 15 amino acids. Per the germline V gene, CDR1 is MDHEN and CDR2 is SYDVKM. CDR3 loop: CASLGGGGSTDTQYF. DNA of the CDR3: TGTGCCAGCTTAGGGGGCGGGGGAAGCACAGATACGCAGTATTTT.

This clonotype was found a few times. The chain combines TRBV20-1 with TRBJ2-2, with a tentative D call TRBD1 (5 bases). In germline, CDR1 is DFQATT, CDR2 SNEGSKA (reference sequence). The CDR3 has 13 residues. Trimming left V 2 bases short and J 1 base short, with 5 bases between. The CDR3 bases are TGCAGTGCTAGACAGGGGAACACCGGGGAGCTGTTTTTT. Translation: CSARQGNTGELFF.

This clonotype was seen more than once but under ten times. The V gene is TRBV13, the J gene TRBJ2-6, with TRBD1 as a possible D gene (5 bases). Germline V lookup: CDR1 PRHDT, CDR2 FYEKMQ (reference sequence). The CDR3 loop spans 16 amino acids. Trimming took off 5 bases at V and 0 bases at J, with 11 bases between the two ends. CDR3 sequence: CASSARQFSGANVLTF. CDR3 DNA: TGTGCCAGCAGCGCGAGACAGTTCTCTGGGGCCAACGTCCTGACTTTC.

The rearrangement links TRBV9 to TRBJ2-1; D call uncertain. Trimming stripped 4 bases from V and 2 bases from J, with 13 bases between. The CDR3 has 15 amino acids. In germline, CDR1 is SGDLS, CDR2 YYNGEE. CDR3 bases: TGTGCCAGCAGCCCCCGCAGGTCCCCCTACAATGAGCAGTTCTTC. It specifies CASSPRRSPYNEQFF.

This sequence joins TRBV30 and TRBJ2-5; a possible D gene is TRBD1 (5 bases). Trimming stripped 4 bases from V and 2 bases from J, with 11 bases between. In germline, CDR1 is GTSNPN, CDR2 SVGIG (reference sequence). CDR3 length equals 13 residues. The CDR3 protein is CAWNRRLQETQYF. The CDR3 nucleotides read TGTGCCTGGAACAGGCGTCTACAAGAGACCCAGTACTTC.

The table lists this clonotype with a few counts. The chain employs TRBV11-2 and TRBJ2-2; 7 nucleotides align to TRBD2. This CDR3 is built from 16 residues. Trimming cost V 5 bases and J 2 bases; bases outside gene matches: 8. Germline V gene sequence: CDR1 SGHAT, CDR2 FQNNGV. CDR3: CASSHLLADNTGELFF. DNA for the CDR3: TGTGCCAGCAGCCACCTTCTAGCGGACAACACCGGGGAGCTGTTTTTT.

CDR3 protein: CASSFDKGIISYEQYF. CDR3 sequence (DNA): TGTGCCAGCAGTTTCGACAAAGGGATAATCTCCTACGAGCAGTACTTC. The chain carries TRBV6-2 or TRBV6-3 and TRBJ2-7; D gene uncertain. Germline V CDR1 and CDR2: MNHEY, SVGEGT. Trimming cost V 4 bases and J 0 bases, with 16 bases left between them. There are 16 residues in the CDR3.

This clonotype occurred many times. V usage is TRBV12-3 or TRBV12-4 and J usage is TRBJ1-2; D remains unclear. With 9 bases removed from V and 3 bases from J, the gap between germline ends came to 8 bases. The CDR3 sequence is 11 residues long. The CDR3 sequence is CASRAYYGYTF. CDR3 nucleotide sequence: TGTGCCAGTAGGGCCTACTATGGCTACACCTTC.

This clonotype was seen at least ten times. This chain uses TRBV7-8 with TRBJ2-7; tentatively, D is TRBD1 (5 bases). From germline, CDR1 is SGHVS and CDR2 FQNEAQ. The V end lost 5 bases, the J end lost 6 bases, and 14 bases lay between the germline ends. The CDR3 covers 13 residues. The CDR3 DNA reads TGTGCCAGCAGCGGGGTGCAGGGTGGCGAGCAGTACTTC. It codes for CASSGVQGGEQYF. Complete variable domain (other parts from reference TRBV7-8 and TRBJ2-7): GAGVSQSPRYKVAKRGQDVALRCDPISGHVSLFWYQQALGQGPEFLTYFQNEAQLDKSGLPSDRFFAERPEGSVSTLKIQRTQQEDSAVYLCASSGVQGGEQYFGPGTRLTVT.